This T cell receptor beta chain was found in a study of beta chain features in type 1 diabetes. Overall study results and limits: More deletions and fewer insertions at VDJ junctions were seen in type 1 diabetes patients. Researchers report that Type 1 diabetes patients had moderately but significantly shorter TCRB CDR3s across all four CD4+ subsets.

The isolated RNA, all of it, was reverse transcribed, so expressed TCRB transcripts were what got sequenced. Assay used: immunoSEQ multiplex PCR; TCRdb lists only in-frame clones, some missing. Of around 130,000 clones listed, about a sixth were seen once; the top ten hold 2% to 3%. Trimming took 7 bases from V and 3 from J, leaving 15 bases between them. The CDR3 is 14 amino acids. Germline V lookup: CDR1 MRHNA, CDR2 SNTAGT. This clone was detected only a few times. Its specificity is unknown. The rearrangement links TRBV6-4 to TRBJ1-1, with a possible D match to TRBD1 (6 bases). The source is a man aged 30 to 45 with type 1 diabetes. Sequencing was done on a sample of central memory CD4+ T cells from blood. The CDR3 loop is CASKGDTGDTEAFF. The CDR3 DNA sequence: TGTGCCAGCAAAGGGGACACCGGAGACACTGAAGCTTTCTTT.